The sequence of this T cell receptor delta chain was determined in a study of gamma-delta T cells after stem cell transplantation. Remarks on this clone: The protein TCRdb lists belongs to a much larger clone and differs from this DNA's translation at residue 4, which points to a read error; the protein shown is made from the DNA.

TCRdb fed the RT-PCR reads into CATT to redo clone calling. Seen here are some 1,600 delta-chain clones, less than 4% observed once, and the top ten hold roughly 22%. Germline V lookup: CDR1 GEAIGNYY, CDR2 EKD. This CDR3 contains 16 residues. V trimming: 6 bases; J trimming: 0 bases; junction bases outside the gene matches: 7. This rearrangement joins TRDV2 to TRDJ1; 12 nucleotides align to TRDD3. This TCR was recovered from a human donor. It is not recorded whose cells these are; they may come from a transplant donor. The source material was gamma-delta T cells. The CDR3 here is CACNILGDTDTDKLIF. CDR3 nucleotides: TGTGCCTGTAACATACTGGGGGATACTGACACCGATAAACTCATCTTT.